A selection of T cell receptor beta chains follows, all from one sample in a study of lymphopenia after photon versus proton radiotherapy. The method was immunoSEQ multiplex PCR; TCRdb's version includes in-frame clones alone and lacks a portion of them. The profile shows 30,000 to 40,000 clones, 84% of them singletons. This specimen was peripheral blood, taken from a patient treated with proton-based radiotherapy. Receptors were obtained from a woman between 65 and 79 years old with pancreatic cancer. The CDR3 runs from the conserved cysteine through the conserved F or W. Fields, in order: D gene, J gene, V gene, clone size, CDR3 protein, CDR3 DNA. A D gene is named only where the DNA matches it firmly. A clone size is listed for some rows: how often the clone was seen (once, few, many), or a class if it is expanded.

D gene: TRBD2
J gene: TRBJ2-1
V gene: TRBV5-1
clone size: NA
CDR3 protein: CASSVTSGGSYNEQFF
CDR3 DNA: TGCGCCAGCAGCGTGACTAGCGGGGGCTCCTACAATGAGCAGTTCTTC

D gene: TRBD1
J gene: TRBJ2-2
V gene: TRBV7-7
clone size: once
CDR3 protein: CASSLAGTGPGELFF
CDR3 DNA: TGTGCTAGCAGCTTAGCCGGGACAGGGCCCGGGGAGCTGTTTTTT

D gene: NA
J gene: TRBJ2-2
V gene: TRBV7-9
clone size: NA
CDR3 protein: CASSWRETGELFF
CDR3 DNA: TGTGCCAGCAGCTGGAGAGAGACCGGGGAGCTGTTTTTT

D gene: NA
J gene: TRBJ2-3
V gene: TRBV6-5
clone size: few
CDR3 protein: CASSYTGVGTDTQYF
CDR3 DNA: TGTGCCAGCAGTTACACGGGGGTGGGCACAGATACGCAGTATTTT

D gene: TRBD1
J gene: TRBJ2-1
V gene: TRBV5-1
clone size: NA
CDR3 protein: CASSLAQTGSYQQFF
CDR3 DNA: TGCGCCAGCAGCTTGGCACAGACAGGGTCCTATCAGCAGTTCTTC

D gene: TRBD1
J gene: TRBJ2-4
V gene: TRBV18
clone size: once
CDR3 protein: CASSPGQASPSQYF
CDR3 DNA: TGTGCCAGCTCACCGGGACAGGCCTCTCCTAGTCAGTACTTC

D gene: TRBD1
J gene: TRBJ1-5
V gene: TRBV28
clone size: few
CDR3 protein: CASSAGGRDSNQPQHF
CDR3 DNA: TGTGCCAGCAGTGCAGGGGGAAGGGATAGCAATCAGCCCCAGCATTTT

D gene: NA
J gene: TRBJ2-5
V gene: TRBV7-2
clone size: NA
CDR3 protein: CASSAGGLKETQYF
CDR3 DNA: TGTGCCAGCAGCGCCGGCGGGTTAAAGGAGACCCAGTACTTC

D gene: TRBD2
J gene: TRBJ2-1
V gene: TRBV19
clone size: NA
CDR3 protein: CASSTGTSGSMGEQFF
CDR3 DNA: TGTGCCAGTAGTACCGGGACTAGCGGGAGTATGGGTGAGCAGTTCTTC

D gene: NA
J gene: TRBJ2-1
V gene: TRBV6-1
clone size: NA
CDR3 protein: CASSEAARQNEQFF
CDR3 DNA: TGTGCCAGCAGTGAAGCGGCTAGGCAAAATGAGCAGTTCTTC

D gene: NA
J gene: TRBJ2-7
V gene: TRBV14
clone size: NA
CDR3 protein: CASSQVWGSREQYF
CDR3 DNA: TGTGCCAGCAGCCAAGTCTGGGGATCTCGGGAGCAGTACTTC

D gene: TRBD1
J gene: TRBJ2-7
V gene: TRBV2
clone size: NA
CDR3 protein: CASNRDSDYEQYF
CDR3 DNA: TGTGCCAGCAATCGGGACAGTGACTACGAGCAGTACTTC

D gene: TRBD2
J gene: TRBJ2-7
V gene: TRBV28
clone size: NA
CDR3 protein: CASSLRGTSGRWRDEQYF
CDR3 DNA: TGTGCCAGCAGTTTACGCGGGACTAGCGGGAGGTGGAGGGACGAGCAGTACTTC

D gene: TRBD2
J gene: TRBJ2-3
V gene: TRBV18
clone size: NA
CDR3 protein: CASSPPSGIADTQYF
CDR3 DNA: TGTGCCAGCTCACCGCCTAGCGGGATCGCAGATACGCAGTATTTT

D gene: TRBD1
J gene: TRBJ1-4
V gene: TRBV19
clone size: NA
CDR3 protein: CASSIRTGPNEKLFF
CDR3 DNA: TGTGCCAGTAGTATTCGGACAGGGCCTAATGAAAAACTGTTTTTT

D gene: NA
J gene: TRBJ1-3
V gene: TRBV28
clone size: NA
CDR3 protein: CASRGTEQGNTIYF
CDR3 DNA: TGTGCCAGCAGAGGGACCGAACAAGGAAACACCATATATTTT

D gene: TRBD2
J gene: TRBJ2-1
V gene: TRBV7-2
clone size: NA
CDR3 protein: CASSSYGLASEQFF
CDR3 DNA: TGTGCCAGCAGCTCATACGGACTAGCCAGTGAGCAGTTCTTC

D gene: TRBD2
J gene: TRBJ2-3
V gene: TRBV7-6
clone size: NA
CDR3 protein: CASTRGGAGTDTQYF
CDR3 DNA: TGTGCCAGCACCCGGGGAGGGGCGGGCACAGATACGCAGTATTTT

D gene: NA
J gene: TRBJ2-2
V gene: TRBV5-1
clone size: NA
CDR3 protein: CASSLAGRPTNTGELFF
CDR3 DNA: TGCGCCAGCAGCTTGGCCGGCAGGCCAACGAACACCGGGGAGCTGTTTTTT

D gene: NA
J gene: TRBJ1-2
V gene: TRBV7-2
clone size: NA
CDR3 protein: CASSLVASPGRGGNYGYTF
CDR3 DNA: TGTGCCAGCAGCTTAGTAGCGAGCCCGGGCCGGGGGGGTAACTATGGCTACACCTTC

D gene: NA
J gene: TRBJ1-3
V gene: TRBV9
clone size: few
CDR3 protein: CASSGGGSGNTIYF
CDR3 DNA: TGTGCCAGCAGCGGTGGGGGATCTGGAAACACCATATATTTT

D gene: TRBD2
J gene: TRBJ2-1
V gene: TRBV29-1
clone size: NA
CDR3 protein: CSCAREGGNEQFF
CDR3 DNA: TGCAGCTGCGCGCGGGAGGGGGGAAATGAGCAGTTCTTC

D gene: TRBD1
J gene: TRBJ2-1
V gene: TRBV6-5
clone size: few
CDR3 protein: CASRLDRVDNEQFF
CDR3 DNA: TGTGCCAGCAGATTGGACAGGGTTGACAATGAGCAGTTCTTC

D gene: NA
J gene: TRBJ2-7
V gene: TRBV14
clone size: NA
CDR3 protein: CASSSLYEQYF
CDR3 DNA: TGTGCCAGCAGCTCCCTTTACGAGCAGTACTTC

D gene: TRBD2
J gene: TRBJ2-3
V gene: TRBV19
clone size: NA
CDR3 protein: CASRSSAGLAGLPSTDTQYF
CDR3 DNA: TGTGCCAGTAGGAGCAGTGCCGGACTAGCGGGACTACCTAGCACAGATACGCAGTATTTT

D gene: TRBD2
J gene: TRBJ2-1
V gene: TRBV10-3
clone size: NA
CDR3 protein: CAISDGASGSGEQFF
CDR3 DNA: TGTGCCATCAGTGATGGGGCTAGCGGGAGCGGTGAGCAGTTCTTC

D gene: TRBD2
J gene: TRBJ2-7
V gene: TRBV28
clone size: NA
CDR3 protein: CASSSPTSGSGYEQYF
CDR3 DNA: TGTGCCAGCAGTTCACCTACTAGCGGGAGTGGATACGAGCAGTACTTC

D gene: TRBD2
J gene: TRBJ2-2
V gene: TRBV6-1
clone size: NA
CDR3 protein: CASRLSGRVGGELFF
CDR3 DNA: TGTGCCAGCAGACTAAGCGGGAGGGTTGGCGGGGAGCTGTTTTTT

D gene: NA
J gene: TRBJ1-2
V gene: TRBV6-6
clone size: NA
CDR3 protein: CASSATDNYGYTF
CDR3 DNA: TGTGCCAGCAGTGCGACTGACAACTATGGCTACACCTTC

D gene: TRBD1
J gene: TRBJ1-6
V gene: TRBV6-6
clone size: NA
CDR3 protein: CASSHRDRGSPLHF
CDR3 DNA: TGTGCCAGCAGTCATAGAGACAGGGGCTCACCCCTCCACTTT

D gene: TRBD2
J gene: TRBJ2-7
V gene: TRBV11-2
clone size: NA
CDR3 protein: CASSLGLAGGGGYEQYF
CDR3 DNA: TGTGCCAGCAGCTTAGGTCTAGCGGGAGGCGGCGGCTACGAGCAGTACTTC

D gene: TRBD2
J gene: TRBJ2-1
V gene: TRBV4-2
clone size: once
CDR3 protein: CASSQGQREGIEQFF
CDR3 DNA: TGTGCCAGCAGCCAAGGGCAGCGGGAGGGCATTGAGCAGTTCTTC

D gene: TRBD2
J gene: TRBJ2-1
V gene: TRBV25-1
clone size: NA
CDR3 protein: CASSQAGGRHNEQFF
CDR3 DNA: TGTGCCAGCAGTCAAGCGGGAGGCCGCCACAATGAGCAGTTCTTC

D gene: NA
J gene: TRBJ2-7
V gene: TRBV9
clone size: NA
CDR3 protein: CASSVRRDSYEQYF
CDR3 DNA: TGTGCCAGCAGCGTTCGCCGGGACTCCTACGAGCAGTACTTC

D gene: TRBD2
J gene: TRBJ2-1
V gene: TRBV28
clone size: NA
CDR3 protein: CASSSIFGGREGEQFF
CDR3 DNA: TGTGCCAGCAGTAGCATATTCGGCGGGAGGGAGGGAGAGCAGTTCTTC

D gene: TRBD1
J gene: TRBJ2-3
V gene: TRBV19
clone size: NA
CDR3 protein: CASSSYGRQGKRADTQYF
CDR3 DNA: TGTGCCAGTAGTAGCTATGGGAGACAGGGGAAGAGGGCAGATACGCAGTATTTT

D gene: NA
J gene: TRBJ1-2
V gene: TRBV27
clone size: NA
CDR3 protein: CASGLDPGGFQHYYGYTF
CDR3 DNA: TGTGCCAGCGGTCTAGATCCCGGAGGTTTCCAGCACTACTATGGCTACACCTTC

D gene: TRBD2
J gene: TRBJ2-7
V gene: TRBV29-1
clone size: NA
CDR3 protein: CSVERTSGSGEQYF
CDR3 DNA: TGCAGCGTCGAACGGACTAGCGGGAGTGGTGAGCAGTACTTC

D gene: NA
J gene: TRBJ1-1
V gene: TRBV2
clone size: NA
CDR3 protein: CASNSRLGTDTEAFF
CDR3 DNA: TGTGCCAGCAACTCCCGACTAGGTACAGACACTGAAGCTTTCTTT

D gene: NA
J gene: TRBJ2-5
V gene: TRBV5-6
clone size: NA
CDR3 protein: CASSLVLRGKETQYF
CDR3 DNA: TGTGCCAGCAGCTTGGTTTTGCGGGGAAAAGAGACCCAGTACTTC

D gene: NA
J gene: TRBJ2-5
V gene: TRBV5-1
clone size: NA
CDR3 protein: CASSLEETQYF
CDR3 DNA: TGCGCCAGCAGCTTGGAAGAGACCCAGTACTTC

D gene: NA
J gene: TRBJ2-3
V gene: TRBV11-2
clone size: NA
CDR3 protein: CASSLVWADTQYF
CDR3 DNA: TGTGCCAGCAGCTTAGTTTGGGCAGATACGCAGTATTTT

D gene: TRBD1
J gene: TRBJ1-6
V gene: TRBV5-4
clone size: NA
CDR3 protein: CASSFRDRGNNSPLHF
CDR3 DNA: TGTGCCAGCAGCTTTAGGGACAGGGGGAATAATTCACCCCTCCACTTT

D gene: NA
J gene: TRBJ1-1
V gene: TRBV6-1
clone size: NA
CDR3 protein: CASSVGGTEAFF
CDR3 DNA: TGTGCCAGCAGTGTCGGAGGAACTGAAGCTTTCTTT

D gene: NA
J gene: TRBJ1-4
V gene: TRBV27
clone size: NA
CDR3 protein: CASSFSGFNEKLFF
CDR3 DNA: TGTGCCAGCAGTTTCTCGGGGTTTAATGAAAAACTGTTTTTT

D gene: NA
J gene: TRBJ2-7
V gene: TRBV19
clone size: few
CDR3 protein: CASSIRGGYEQYF
CDR3 DNA: TGTGCCAGTAGTATTAGGGGCGGCTACGAGCAGTACTTC

D gene: NA
J gene: TRBJ1-5
V gene: TRBV19
clone size: few
CDR3 protein: CASSIERIHQPQHF
CDR3 DNA: TGTGCCAGTAGTATAGAGAGGATCCATCAGCCCCAGCATTTT

D gene: TRBD2
J gene: TRBJ2-7
V gene: TRBV19
clone size: few
CDR3 protein: CASSSGSYEQYF
CDR3 DNA: TGTGCCAGTAGTAGCGGGAGTTACGAGCAGTACTTC

D gene: NA
J gene: TRBJ1-1
V gene: TRBV27
clone size: NA
CDR3 protein: CASSFRTNTEAFF
CDR3 DNA: TGTGCCAGCAGTTTTAGGACGAACACTGAAGCTTTCTTT

D gene: NA
J gene: TRBJ1-6
V gene: TRBV25-1
clone size: NA
CDR3 protein: CASSEFIANSPLHF
CDR3 DNA: TGTGCCAGCAGTGAATTTATCGCGAATTCACCCCTCCACTTT

D gene: NA
J gene: TRBJ2-6
V gene: TRBV7-3
clone size: NA
CDR3 protein: CASSLTGLGSGANVLTF
CDR3 DNA: TGTGCCAGCAGCTTAACCGGCTTGGGCTCTGGGGCCAACGTCCTGACTTTC